Each of the 21 T cell receptor beta chains below was sequenced from the same sample in a study of blood T cells in healthy people across ages. A sample-barcoded 5' primer and a J-beta primer mix were used in a second PCR of roughly 7 to 11 cycles. TCRdb passed the 5' RACE reads through MiXCR, listing each CDR3 protein once. The profile shows 750,000 or so distinct CDR3 sequences, 25% of them singletons. The data also belong to a second study, concerning T cells of mothers and their children.

The sample consisted of blood. These receptors originate from a boy between 10 and 17 years old in good health.

The chain joins TRBV6-6 to TRBJ2-5, with 8 bases lining up with TRBD1. This CDR3 comprises 13 residues. Germline CDR1 reads MNHNY; CDR2 reads SVGAGI (reference sequence). V lost 7 bases and J lost 4; bases outside the gene matches: 5. This chain's CDR3 is CASKQGVLETQYF. Written as DNA, the CDR3 is TGTGCCAGCAAACAGGGGGTGTTAGAGACCCAGTACTTC.

The V gene is TRBV19, the J gene TRBJ2-7, with a weak D call TRBD2 (5 bases). Per the germline V gene, CDR1 is LNHDA and CDR2 is SQIVND (reference sequence). The CDR3 sequence is 14 residues long. The V gene lost 3 bases and the J gene lost 2 bases, with 11 bases spanning the gap. Here the CDR3 DNA reads TGTGCCAGTAGTATTGGGGAGTTAGCCTACGAGCAGTACTTC. It codes for CASSIGELAYEQYF.

There are a few counts of this clonotype. J is TRBJ1-1 and V is TRBV20-1; 8 positions match TRBD1. The germline V gene encodes CDR1 DFQATT and CDR2 SNEGSKA (reference sequence). The CDR3 is made up of 14 amino acids. V was pared by 4 bases and J by 5 bases, with 9 bases of the junction left unmatched. DNA for the CDR3: TGCAGTGCTAAATACAGGGGGTCAAAAACTGAAGCTTTCTTT. Protein product: CSAKYRGSKTEAFF.

Points on this clonotype: Its ends do not fully match the called genes, so a read error is possible. The chain employs TRBV5-4 and TRBJ2-4; 7 bases are shared with TRBD2. The CDR3 extends over 15 amino acids. Germline V gene data show CDR1 as SGHNT and CDR2 as YYREEE (reference sequence). CDR3 nucleotide sequence: TGTGCCGGCAGCTTAGGAGGGAGGGCCGATAAAATTCAGTACTTC. This gives the protein CAGSLGGRADKIQYF.

The table lists this clonotype with a few counts. The chain carries TRBV10-1 and TRBJ2-3; 9 bases map to TRBD2. This CDR3 is built from 15 residues. Trimming cost V 2 bases and J 1 base; bases outside gene matches: 1. Germline V gene data show CDR1 as WNHNN and CDR2 as SYGVQD (reference sequence). DNA of the CDR3: TGCGCCAGCAGTGAGCCTAGCGGGGGCACAGATACGCAGTATTTT. This sequence encodes CASSEPSGGTDTQYF.

The V call is TRBV12-3 or TRBV12-4, the J call TRBJ1-1; D possibly corresponds to TRBD1 (5 bases). The germline V and J ends were trimmed by 3 bases and 3 bases, with 11 bases remaining between them. The CDR3 is made up of 14 amino acids. This chain's CDR3 is CASSFSPGYTEAFF. CDR3 bases: TGTGCCAGCAGTTTTTCTCCAGGGTACACTGAAGCTTTCTTT.

V and J are TRBV20-1 and TRBJ1-3; no reliable D call. V dropped 0 bases and J dropped 0 bases, with 12 bases sitting between them. CDR3 size: 16 residues. Germline values: CDR1 DFQATT, CDR2 SNEGSKA (reference sequence). CDR3 loop: CSARDSRASSGNTIYF. CDR3 nucleotide sequence: TGCAGTGCTAGAGATAGTCGGGCCTCCTCTGGAAACACCATATATTTT.

The chain has TRBV20-1 and TRBJ2-7; perhaps TRBD1 as D (6 bases). Germline V CDR1 and CDR2: DFQATT, SNEGSKA (reference sequence). V was trimmed by 6 bases and J by 4 bases, leaving 19 bases between them. The CDR3 runs 14 residues. The CDR3 sequence: CSAYKQGSPYEQYF. The CDR3 DNA is TGCAGTGCATATAAACAGGGATCCCCGTACGAGCAGTACTTC.

This sequence joins TRBV6-1 and TRBJ2-3, with D perhaps being TRBD1 or TRBD2 (5 bases each). The CDR3 spans 16 residues. Trimming took 0 bases from V and 5 from J, leaving 15 bases between them. The germline gives CDR1 MNHNS, CDR2 SASEGT. CDR3 bases: TGTGCCAGCAGTGAAGCAGAGGGGACCTCCCTAGATACGCAGTATTTT. This sequence encodes CASSEAEGTSLDTQYF.

The chain links TRBV4-2 to TRBJ1-6; D is unclear. CDR1 and CDR2 from the germline V gene are LGHNA and YNFKEQ. The V gene lost 0 bases and the J gene lost 7 bases, with 4 bases spanning the gap. The CDR3 extends over 13 amino acids. The CDR3 sequence: CASSQEPNSPLHF. CDR3 DNA sequence: TGTGCCAGCAGCCAAGAACCCAATTCACCCCTCCACTTT.

This sequence joins TRBV27 and TRBJ2-1; 7 bases agree with TRBD2. From germline, CDR1 is MNHEY and CDR2 SMNVEV (reference sequence). The CDR3 is 14 amino acids. Trimming removed 7 bases from V and 3 bases from J; junction bases left unmatched: 6. The CDR3 protein is CASMSGTYYNEQFF. Written as DNA, the CDR3 is TGTGCCAGCATGAGCGGGACCTACTACAATGAGCAGTTCTTC.

The chain employs TRBV20-1 and TRBJ2-7, with D maybe TRBD2 (6 bases). The ends were cut back, 4 bases at V and 3 bases at J, with 7 bases in the middle. The CDR3 sequence is 11 residues long. CDR1 is DFQATT, CDR2 SNEGSKA, per germline (reference sequence). The CDR3 sequence is CSATEGYEQYF. The CDR3 region has the DNA TGCAGTGCTACGGAGGGCTACGAGCAGTACTTC.

V is TRBV2 and J is TRBJ1-4; 7 positions agree with TRBD1. From germline, CDR1 is SNHLY and CDR2 FYNNEI. This CDR3 has 14 residues. The trim removed 7 bases at V and 5 bases at J, leaving 7 bases unmatched. CDR3 in amino acids: CASITGVGNEKLFF. The CDR3 nucleotides read TGTGCCAGCATCACAGGGGTGGGGAATGAAAAACTGTTTTTT.

This sequence joins TRBV14 and TRBJ1-2; a possible D gene is TRBD1 (5 bases). The length of the CDR3 is 15 residues. Germline CDR1 SGHDN, CDR2 FVKESK. Trimming pared 1 base from V and 7 bases from J, leaving 16 bases between. The CDR3 spells CASSQATGVNIGYTF. The CDR3 region has the DNA TGTGCCAGCAGCCAAGCGACGGGGGTGAATATTGGCTACACCTTC.

On this clonotype itself: The final CDR3 position lacks the conserved phenylalanine or tryptophan, pointing to a likely read error. This rearrangement joins TRBV4-2 to TRBJ2-1; the D is unclear. V was clipped by 0 bases and J by 6 bases, with 12 bases between them. From germline, CDR1 is LGHNA and CDR2 YNFKEQ. This CDR3 spans 15 amino acids. The CDR3 protein is CASSQDVGSGNEQFS. The CDR3 bases are TGTGCCAGCAGCCAAGATGTGGGTTCGGGCAATGAGCAGTTCTCC.

The J gene is TRBJ1-5, the V gene TRBV20-1; D is perhaps TRBD1 (5 bases). V dropped 1 base and J dropped 4 bases, with 14 bases sitting between them. The CDR3 has 15 residues. Germline V CDR1 and CDR2: DFQATT, SNEGSKA (reference sequence). The CDR3 DNA sequence: TGCAGTGCTAGAGTAGGGGCAGGTATAAATCAGCCCCAGCATTTT. It codes for CSARVGAGINQPQHF.

The DNA of the CDR3 is TGTGCCAGCAGGATGGACAGGGGCCACGAGCAGTACTTC. It specifies CASRMDRGHEQYF. The rearrangement uses TRBV6-1 and TRBJ2-5; the match to TRBD1 covers 9 bases. The tail of the sequence fits TRBJ2-7 better, so the J call may be wrong. CDR1 is MNHNS, CDR2 SASEGT, per germline. The CDR3 is 13 amino acids.

V and J are TRBV11-2 and TRBJ1-2; D not resolved. The CDR3 is 13 amino acids. V lost 5 bases and J lost 3, with 10 bases in between. Germline CDR1 SGHAT, CDR2 FQNNGV. The chain's CDR3 is CASSPFGDYGYTF. The CDR3, as DNA: TGTGCCAGCAGCCCATTCGGGGACTATGGCTACACCTTC. The full variable domain, in which reference TRBV11-2 and TRBJ1-2 provide the parts outside the CDR3, is EAGVAQSPRYKIIEKRQSVAFWCNPISGHATLYWYQQILGQGPKLLIQFQNNGVVDDSQLPKDRFSAERLKGVDSTLKIQPAKLEDSAVYLCASSPFGDYGYTFGSGTRLTVV.

This clonotype was found a few times. This chain connects TRBV18 to TRBJ2-1; D is possibly TRBD2 (6 bases). CDR1 and CDR2 (germline): KGHSH, LQKENI. The germline V and J ends were trimmed by 0 bases and 2 bases, with 11 bases remaining between them. This CDR3 has 16 residues. CDR3 loop: CASSPPGLQTYNEQFF. CDR3 nucleotides: TGTGCCAGCTCACCACCGGGACTCCAAACCTACAATGAGCAGTTCTTC.

Only a few counts were recorded for this clonotype. The chain has TRBV27 and TRBJ1-2; maybe TRBD1 (5 bases). This CDR3 contains 14 residues. V was pared by 7 bases and J by 2 bases, with 14 bases between. CDR1 and CDR2 from the germline V gene are MNHEY and SMNVEV (reference sequence). This chain's CDR3 is CASKPRDENYGYTF. The DNA for the CDR3 is TGTGCCAGCAAACCCCGGGACGAAAACTATGGCTACACCTTC.

The gene calls are TRBV6-4 and TRBJ1-1, with D uncertain. Per the germline V gene, CDR1 is MRHNA and CDR2 is SNTAGT. V was shortened by 4 bases and J by 0 bases, with 9 bases between the two germline ends. CDR3 length: 14 amino acids. CDR3 nucleotides: TGTGCCAGCAGTGTGGACGGGATGAACACTGAAGCTTTCTTT. Translated, it gives CASSVDGMNTEAFF.